This is a list of T cell receptor beta chains from one sample in a study of cytomegalovirus exposure and HLA in healthy donors. The method was immunoSEQ multiplex PCR; TCRdb's version includes in-frame clones alone and lacks a portion of them. The sample includes about 150,000 clones, about three fifths of them seen just once. The sample consisted of PBMCs. The receptors here all came from a woman in her twenties or thirties in good health and CMV-seropositive. Each CDR3 is given with its conserved first and last residue. A D gene is named only where the DNA matches it firmly. Rows give clone size only sometimes, using once, few, many, or a class for an expanded clone.

d_call j_call clone_size v_call cdr3_nt cdr3_aa
TRBD2 TRBJ2-5 few TRBV7-3 TGTGCCAGCAGTGGGACTAGCGGGGGAGTCGGGGAGACCCAGTACTTC CASSGTSGGVGETQYF
NA TRBJ2-6 NA TRBV25-1 TGTGCCAGCAGTGAATCCGGGATTTCTGGGGCCAACGTCCTGACTTTC CASSESGISGANVLTF
TRBD1 TRBJ2-1 NA TRBV5-4 TGTGCCAGCAGCTTGTCGGGACAGGGGAACAATGAGCAGTTCTTC CASSLSGQGNNEQFF
TRBD1 TRBJ2-4 NA TRBV2 TGTGCCAGCAGTCCGACAGGGCGCGGACACATTCAGTACTTC CASSPTGRGHIQYF
TRBD1 TRBJ2-1 NA TRBV4-2 TGTGCCAGCAGCCAGATACAGGGGGCCGGGGGCCGCAATGAGCAGTTCTTC CASSQIQGAGGRNEQFF
TRBD2 TRBJ2-1 NA TRBV15 TGTGCCACCAGCGTAGATGCGGGAGGCTACAATGAGCAGTTCTTC CATSVDAGGYNEQFF
TRBD1 TRBJ1-5 NA TRBV10-3 TGTGCCATCAGTAAAACTTCGACAGGGAATAGCAATCAGCCCCAGCATTTT CAISKTSTGNSNQPQHF
TRBD1 TRBJ2-5 NA TRBV5-1 TGCGCCAGCAGGGGGAACGGACAGGCGATAGAGGCCCAGTACTTC CASRGNGQAIEAQYF
NA TRBJ1-5 NA TRBV16 TGTGCCAGCAGCCAATCTTCGAGTATCCAGCCCCAGCATTTT CASSQSSSIQPQHF
TRBD1 TRBJ2-7 few TRBV11-3 TGTGCCAGCAGCTTAGGAACAGGGGTGCAGTACTTC CASSLGTGVQYF
NA TRBJ2-3 NA TRBV11-3 TGTGCCAGCAGCTCGGAGGTCCCAGATACGCAGTATTTT CASSSEVPDTQYF
TRBD1 TRBJ1-1 NA TRBV27 TGTGCCAGCAGTTCGACAGGGGCTAACACTGAAGCTTTCTTT CASSSTGANTEAFF
NA TRBJ1-2 NA TRBV6-1 TGTGCCAGCAGCCGGGACTTTGAAAACTATGGCTACACCTTC CASSRDFENYGYTF
NA TRBJ1-2 NA TRBV2 TGTGCCAGCAGTGATCTCAACGGGGAACGATATGGCTACACCTTC CASSDLNGERYGYTF
NA TRBJ1-5 once TRBV15 TGTGCCACCACCAAGTTACAGGACGGACAGCCCCAGCATTTT CATTKLQDGQPQHF
NA TRBJ1-4 NA TRBV6-6 TGTGCCAGCAGTTACGGGCCTATTAATGAAAAACTGTTTTTT CASSYGPINEKLFF
NA TRBJ1-1 once TRBV6-1 TGTGCCAGCACAGGGCTCAGGCAGAACACTGAAGCTTTCTTT CASTGLRQNTEAFF
TRBD1 TRBJ1-1 few TRBV7-2 TGTGCCAGCAGCTTTCCCGGGACAGACACTGAAGCTTTCTTT CASSFPGTDTEAFF
NA TRBJ1-2 NA TRBV5-4 TGTGCCAGCAGCTTCCGTCTTGGGGCATATGGCTACACCTTC CASSFRLGAYGYTF
NA TRBJ2-4 NA TRBV4-2 TGTGCCAGCAGCCAACAATATGGAGGGATACCCAAAAACATTCAGTACTTC CASSQQYGGIPKNIQYF
NA TRBJ1-1 NA TRBV27 TGTGCCAGCAGTTTCCCAGGGAACACTGAAGCTTTCTTT CASSFPGNTEAFF
NA TRBJ2-1 NA TRBV7-9 TGTGCCAGCAGCCCCGAGGCGGGTAATCAGTTCTTC CASSPEAGNQFF
NA TRBJ2-1 NA TRBV5-1 TGCGCCAGCAGAGCGGTGGGGGGTTACAATGAGCAGTTCTTC CASRAVGGYNEQFF
NA TRBJ2-5 NA TRBV7-2 TGTGCCGGCAGCCGCCCAGGGGGGCCCTTAGAGACCCAGTACTTC CAGSRPGGPLETQYF
TRBD1 TRBJ2-7 NA TRBV5-4 TGTGCCAGCAGCGTGGGGGACAGGGGGCGTTGGGAGCAGTACTTC CASSVGDRGRWEQYF
TRBD1 TRBJ2-1 NA TRBV7-8 TGTGCCAGCAGCCCGGGACAGGCAGACAATGAGCAGTTCTTC CASSPGQADNEQFF